The 27 T cell receptor beta chains below all came from one sample that was sequenced in a study of cytomegalovirus exposure and HLA in healthy donors. PCR used 60 Vbeta primers and 13 Jbeta primers. TCRdb's table, derived via immunoSEQ multiplex PCR, lists solely in-frame clones and lacks some. The table includes about 180,000 clones, over 60% detected once. The sequenced sample consisted of PBMCs. These TCRs come from a man in his late teens or twenties in good health and CMV-seronegative.

V usage is TRBV5-1 and J usage is TRBJ2-3; D is perhaps TRBD2 (6 bases). CDR3 length equals 15 residues. Trimming cost V 0 bases and J 4 bases, with 12 bases left between them. CDR1 SGHRS and CDR2 YFSETQ come from the germline V gene. The CDR3 is CASSLVTGEADTQYF. CDR3 DNA sequence: TGCGCCAGCAGCTTGGTTACGGGGGAGGCAGATACGCAGTATTTT.

This chain joins TRBV5-6 and TRBJ2-3; D might be TRBD2 (7 bases). Germline-derived CDR1 and CDR2 are SGHDT and YYEEEE. The germline V and J ends were trimmed by 2 bases and 10 bases, with 17 bases remaining between them. This CDR3 contains 14 residues. CDR3 in DNA: TGTGCCAGCAGCTTATGGGGGGGGCTCGTTCCGCAGTATTTT. Translation: CASSLWGGLVPQYF.

The V and J genes are TRBV30 and TRBJ1-4; TRBD1 agrees at 7 bases. Trimming took 2 bases from V and 7 from J; bases not matched to a gene: 7. The CDR3 is 14 amino acids. The germline V gene encodes CDR1 GTSNPN and CDR2 SVGIG (reference sequence). CDR3 protein: CAWSYGQEGEKLFF. CDR3 in DNA: TGTGCCTGGAGTTATGGACAGGAGGGTGAAAAACTGTTTTTT.

The chain has TRBV28 and TRBJ2-7; TRBD1 matches at 8 bases. Germline-derived CDR1 and CDR2 are MDHEN and SYDVKM. The CDR3 has 11 residues. The V gene end was trimmed by 4 bases and the J gene end by 9 bases; junction bases not matched to a gene: 2. CDR3 in DNA: TGTGCCAGCAGTTCCGGACAGGGGCAGTACTTC. Its protein is CASSSGQGQYF.

The chain recombines TRBV10-3 with TRBJ2-7, with 8 bases that match TRBD2. J lost 4 bases, V lost 6 bases, and 8 bases had no gene match. CDR3 size: 14 residues. CDR1 is ENHRY, CDR2 SYGVKD, per germline. The CDR3 sequence: CAIRGGREGYEQYF. The CDR3 DNA is TGTGCCATCAGGGGAGGTCGGGAGGGGTACGAGCAGTACTTC.

V gene TRBV4-2 combines with J gene TRBJ1-3; tentatively, D is TRBD1 (5 bases). V lost 0 bases and J lost 1, with 19 bases in between. Germline V gene data show CDR1 as LGHNA and CDR2 as YNFKEQ. The CDR3 extends over 19 amino acids. CDR3 loop: CASSQDPQAGPKSGNTIYF. Written as DNA, the CDR3 is TGTGCCAGCAGCCAAGATCCCCAGGCGGGGCCGAAATCTGGAAACACCATATATTTT.

This clone was counted only a few times. CDR3 in amino acids: CARSPWTGKNEQYF. DNA of the CDR3: TGTGCCAGAAGCCCCTGGACAGGGAAGAACGAGCAGTACTTC. The rearrangement joins TRBV5-3 to TRBJ2-7; 8 nucleotides agree with TRBD1. TRBV5-3 is known as an ORF, though its function is uncertain. This CDR3 is 14 amino acids long. The V segment lost 4 bases and the J segment 5 bases; nucleotides outside the gene matches: 8.

This chain links TRBV9 with TRBJ2-1, with TRBD2 as a possible D gene (5 bases). The germline CDR1 and CDR2 sequences are SGDLS and YYNGEE. The V end lost 0 bases, the J end lost 9 bases, and 13 bases lay between the germline ends. This CDR3 contains 14 residues. The CDR3: CASSVDRLIGEQFF. The DNA of the CDR3 is TGTGCCAGCAGCGTAGACAGACTAATAGGTGAGCAGTTCTTC.

The chain joins TRBV28 to TRBJ2-7, with 7 nucleotides matching TRBD1. The CDR3 spans 14 residues. Germline loops: CDR1 MDHEN, CDR2 SYDVKM. After removal of 7 bases from V and 1 base from J, the junction contained 7 bases not matched to a gene. CDR3 sequence (DNA): TGTGCCAGCACGGGAAGGGACAGTTCCTACGAGCAGTACTTC. Translating it yields CASTGRDSSYEQYF. Based on the CDR3 plus reference TRBV28 and TRBJ2-7, the full variable domain is DVKVTQSSRYLVKRTGEKVFLECVQDMDHENMFWYRQDPGLGLRLIYFSYDVKMKEKGDIPEGYSVSREKKERFSLILESASTNQTSMYLCASTGRDSSYEQYFGPGTRLTVT.

The chain has TRBV7-9 and TRBJ1-4, with 9 bases lining up with TRBD1. The J segment lost 8 bases and the V segment lost 6 bases, leaving 10 bases of the junction unmatched. CDR1 and CDR2 (germline): SEHNR, FQNEAQ (reference sequence). The CDR3 is 15 amino acids. CDR3 nucleotide sequence: TGTGCCAGCAGTCTATGGACAGGGGTTTCCGAAAAACTGTTTTTT. As protein: CASSLWTGVSEKLFF.

The rearrangement joins TRBV11-2 to TRBJ2-5, with TRBD2 matching 7 bases. Germline CDR1 and CDR2: SGHAT and FQNNGV. Unmatched junction bases numbered 18, after V lost 5 bases and J lost 0 bases. CDR3 length: 19 residues. CDR3: CASSARALAGSRYQETQYF. The CDR3 bases are TGTGCCAGCAGCGCACGAGCCTTAGCGGGCTCCAGGTACCAAGAGACCCAGTACTTC.

V and J are TRBV2 and TRBJ1-1, with a possible D match to TRBD1 (6 bases). Per germline, CDR1 SNHLY and CDR2 FYNNEI. Trimming took 3 bases from V and 4 from J, leaving 15 bases between them. This CDR3 is built from 15 residues. The CDR3, as DNA: TGTGCCAGCAGTGATGGGGGGGCGCGAGGCACTGAAGCTTTCTTT. It codes for CASSDGGARGTEAFF.

Of note for this clone: One junction end does not reproduce the germline sequence, and a read error may be involved. Other DNA variants within this sample encode the same CDR3. The rearrangement links TRBV7-7 to TRBJ2-5; 8 bases agree with TRBD2. The CDR3 loop spans 14 amino acids. Germline CDR1 SSHAT, CDR2 FNYEAQ (reference sequence). CDR3 coding DNA: TGTGCTAGCAGCTTAGGCCTAGCGGGAGAGACCCAGTACTTC. It codes for CASSLGLAGETQYF. The whole variable domain, filled in from reference TRBV7-7 and TRBJ2-5, reads GAGVSQSPRYKVTKRGQDVTLRCDPISSHATLYWYQQALGQGPEFLTYFNYEAQPDKSGLPSDRFSAERPEGSISTLTIQRTEQRDSAMYRCASSLGLAGETQYFGPGTRLLVL.

CDR3 residues: CATSRTRDSYGYTF. CDR3 DNA sequence: TGTGCCACCAGCAGGACACGGGACTCCTATGGCTACACCTTC. This chain joins TRBV15 and TRBJ1-2; tentative D call: TRBD1 (5 bases). V was clipped by 3 bases and J by 4 bases, with 12 bases between them. Germline CDR1 is LNHNV and CDR2 is YYDKDF (reference sequence). This CDR3 is 14 amino acids long.

The chain joins TRBV7-2 to TRBJ2-7; D ambiguous. Germline CDR1 reads SGHTA; CDR2 reads FQGNSA. V was trimmed by 2 bases and J by 2 bases, leaving 4 bases between them. The CDR3 length is 12 residues. The DNA of the CDR3 is TGTGCCAGCAGCTTATCAACCTACGAGCAGTACTTC. Protein sequence: CASSLSTYEQYF. Full variable domain (rest looked up from reference TRBV7-2 and TRBJ2-7): GAGVSQSPSNKVTEKGKDVELRCDPISGHTALYWYRQSLGQGLEFLIYFQGNSAPDKSGLPSDRFSAERTGGSVSTLTIQRTQQEDSAVYLCASSLSTYEQYFGPGTRLTVT.

The chain employs TRBV6-5 and TRBJ2-3, with D possibly TRBD2 on 6 matching bases. V was clipped by 5 bases and J by 4 bases, with 16 bases between them. The germline gives CDR1 MNHEY, CDR2 SVGAGI. The CDR3 runs 15 residues. This CDR3 is CASSTVRLDPDTQYF. The CDR3 region has the DNA TGTGCCAGCAGTACTGTTCGACTAGATCCAGATACGCAGTATTTT.

This chain uses TRBV7-9 with TRBJ2-7; the match to TRBD1 covers 8 bases. Germline trimming cut 5 bases from V and 2 bases from J; bases unmatched to any gene: 5. The germline V gene encodes CDR1 SEHNR and CDR2 FQNEAQ (reference sequence). The CDR3 sequence is 14 residues long. In DNA form, the CDR3 reads TGTGCCAGCAGCCGGGACAGGTTCCCCTACGAGCAGTACTTC. Translation gives CASSRDRFPYEQYF.

This clone was found once. This chain connects TRBV28 to TRBJ1-1; maybe TRBD1 (6 bases). Germline-derived CDR1 and CDR2 are MDHEN and SYDVKM. The CDR3 extends over 13 amino acids. Trimming took 7 bases from V and 4 from J, leaving 13 bases between them. The CDR3 loop is CASTKTGPTEAFF. Written as DNA, the CDR3 is TGTGCCAGCACCAAGACAGGCCCCACTGAAGCTTTCTTT.

V and J are TRBV27 and TRBJ1-5, with TRBD1 matching over 12 bases. The germline V gene encodes CDR1 MNHEY and CDR2 SMNVEV (reference sequence). V shed 6 bases, J shed 5 bases, and the junction held 20 bases outside the gene matches. This CDR3 has 20 residues. CDR3 residues: CASSPPSVGQGAVRDQPQHF. In DNA, the CDR3 is TGTGCCAGCAGCCCACCCTCCGTGGGACAGGGGGCGGTTAGGGATCAGCCCCAGCATTTT.

As to this clone: One end of the junction varies from germline; a read error may be responsible. V and J are TRBV28 and TRBJ2-1, with TRBD2 matching 8 bases. There are 13 residues in the CDR3. Germline lookup yields CDR1 MDHEN and CDR2 SYDVKM. Written as DNA, the CDR3 is TGTGTCAGCAGTCCGGGGGGGCTCGGTGAGCAGTTCTTC. This sequence encodes CVSSPGGLGEQFF.

The chain couples TRBV7-2 to TRBJ1-3, with D possibly being TRBD1 (5 bases). The CDR3 runs to 12 residues. Germline V gene sequence: CDR1 SGHTA, CDR2 FQGNSA. Trimming took off 5 bases at V and 11 bases at J, with 13 bases between the two ends. The CDR3 region has the DNA TGTGCCAGCAGCACCCGCGGGGCCCCCATATATTTT. Its translation: CASSTRGAPIYF.

The CDR3 nucleotides are TGTGCCAGCAGCCCGGGGGGGCTAGGAAATCAGCCCCAGCATTTT. Translated, it gives CASSPGGLGNQPQHF. This sequence joins TRBV7-2 and TRBJ1-5; perhaps TRBD1 as D (6 bases). In germline, CDR1 is SGHTA, CDR2 FQGNSA. Trimming removed 5 bases at V and 4 bases at J, with 15 bases between. The length of the CDR3 is 15 residues.

This chain joins TRBV6-1 and TRBJ2-5; TRBD2 matches 11 bases. In germline, CDR1 is MNHNS, CDR2 SASEGT. Losses at the gene ends were 0 bases for V and 3 bases for J; bases not matched to a gene: 3. This CDR3 contains 16 residues. The CDR3 here is CASSEATSGVKETQYF. CDR3 nucleotides: TGTGCCAGCAGTGAAGCGACTAGCGGGGTGAAAGAGACCCAGTACTTC.

The genes are TRBV7-9 and TRBJ1-6; D is uncertain. In germline, CDR1 is SEHNR, CDR2 FQNEAQ (reference sequence). The CDR3 is 16 amino acids. V dropped 5 bases and J dropped 6 bases, with 17 bases sitting between them. DNA for the CDR3: TGTGCCAGCAGCCGTCTTGTAAATGGAGGTAATTCACCCCTCCACTTT. Its protein product is CASSRLVNGGNSPLHF.

The count of this clone is one. The chain has TRBV5-1 and TRBJ2-5; 11 bases match TRBD2. This CDR3 region has 16 residues. Germline CDR1 is SGHRS and CDR2 is YFSETQ. The J segment lost 2 bases and the V segment lost 2 bases, leaving 5 bases of the junction unmatched. The CDR3 DNA is TGCGCCAGCAGCTTCTCGGGACTAGCGGATCAAGAGACCCAGTACTTC. It yields the protein CASSFSGLADQETQYF.

This clone has just a few counts. The V gene is TRBV28, the J gene TRBJ2-5; tentatively, D is TRBD2 (6 bases). Near its end, the DNA agrees better with TRBJ2-7, so the J call may be wrong. This CDR3 spans 12 amino acids. In germline, CDR1 is MDHEN, CDR2 SYDVKM. The CDR3 sequence: CASSLTRDEQYF. CDR3 nucleotides: TGTGCCAGCAGCCTGACTAGGGACGAGCAGTACTTC.

The V and J genes are TRBV11-2 and TRBJ1-1, with D perhaps TRBD1 (6 bases). This CDR3 region has 17 residues. From germline, CDR1 is SGHAT and CDR2 FQNNGV. Trimming took off 2 bases at V and 3 bases at J, with 19 bases between the two ends. CDR3 amino acids: CASSLRPYRVEDTEAFF. CDR3 nucleotides: TGTGCCAGCAGCTTACGACCTTACAGGGTTGAGGACACTGAAGCTTTCTTT.